A selection of T cell receptor beta chains follows, all from one sample in a study of T-cell reconstitution after alpha-beta-depleted transplantation in children. TCRdb reprocessed the PCR reads with MiXCR, giving one entry per CDR3 protein. The table includes 200,000 to 250,000 distinct CDR3 sequences, roughly 10% detected once. This specimen consisted of PBMCs, obtained before TCRalphabeta/CD19-depleted stem cell transplant. The origin of the receptors is a child under two years old with acute myeloid leukemia, due to receive a stem cell transplant. CDR3s include the opening cysteine and the closing phenylalanine or tryptophan. Each record gives: V gene, clone size, D gene, J gene, CDR3 length, CDR3 protein, CDR3 DNA. A D gene is named only where the DNA matches it firmly. Expanded clones are given a class, and other clones once, few, many or no size at all.

TRBV18	many	.	TRBJ2-1	15	CASSPQRDLYNEQFF	TGTGCCAGCTCACCCCAACGGGACCTCTACAATGAGCAGTTCTTC
TRBV6-5	.	.	TRBJ2-3	14	CASSYPGDTDTQYF	TGTGCCAGCAGTTACCCGGGAGACACAGATACGCAGTATTTT
TRBV24-1	many	.	TRBJ2-2	15	CATSDLSIPAGELFF	TGTGCCACCAGTGATTTGAGCATTCCGGCCGGGGAGCTGTTTTTT
TRBV5-1	many	.	TRBJ2-5	14	CASSRQGGQETQYF	TGCGCCAGCAGCCGGCAAGGGGGACAAGAGACCCAGTACTTC
TRBV4-2	many	TRBD2	TRBJ2-1	18	CASSQERTSGRTYNEQFF	TGTGCCAGCAGCCAAGAAAGGACTAGCGGGAGGACCTACAATGAGCAGTTCTTC
TRBV5-1	.	TRBD1	TRBJ2-5	17	CASSFPPTGTGQETQYF	TGCGCCAGCAGCTTCCCTCCCACCGGGACAGGCCAAGAGACCCAGTACTTC
TRBV4-1	many	TRBD1	TRBJ2-1	13	CASSHQGANEQFF	TGCGCCAGCAGCCATCAGGGGGCGAATGAGCAGTTCTTC
TRBV5-1	many	.	TRBJ1-6	13	CASSLEVNSPLHF	TGCGCCAGCAGCTTGGAGGTCAATTCACCCCTCCACTTT
TRBV7-3	many	.	TRBJ2-1	12	CASSPTPSEQFF	TGTGCCAGCAGCCCGACTCCTTCCGAGCAGTTCTTC
TRBV5-1	many	.	TRBJ2-2	14	CASSPISDPGELFF	TGCGCCAGCAGCCCAATCTCGGACCCCGGGGAGCTGTTTTTT
TRBV12-3/TRBV12-4	many	.	TRBJ1-2	12	CASSLGEQPYTF	TGTGCCAGCAGTCTTGGGGAGCAACCTTACACCTTC
TRBV7-3	few	TRBD2	TRBJ2-3	15	CASSPRTSGDDTQYF	TGTGCCAGCAGCCCCCGGACTAGCGGGGATGATACGCAGTATTTT
TRBV5-1	many	.	TRBJ1-1	16	CASSLNSVSLNTEAFF	TGCGCCAGCAGCCTAAATTCGGTATCCCTGAACACTGAAGCTTTCTTT
TRBV9	many	TRBD2	TRBJ2-2	15	CASNPTSAYTGELFF	TGTGCCAGCAACCCGACTAGCGCGTACACCGGGGAGCTGTTTTTT
TRBV9	many	.	TRBJ2-1	15	CASSEGTYSYNEQFF	TGTGCCAGCAGCGAAGGGACTTACTCCTACAATGAGCAGTTCTTC
TRBV7-7	many	TRBD2	TRBJ2-3	15	CASSLLAGETDTQYF	TGTGCTAGCAGCTTACTAGCGGGAGAAACAGATACGCAGTATTTT
TRBV7-2	many	.	TRBJ2-1	11	CASRYRDAEFF	TGTGCCAGCAGATACCGGGACGCCGAGTTCTTC